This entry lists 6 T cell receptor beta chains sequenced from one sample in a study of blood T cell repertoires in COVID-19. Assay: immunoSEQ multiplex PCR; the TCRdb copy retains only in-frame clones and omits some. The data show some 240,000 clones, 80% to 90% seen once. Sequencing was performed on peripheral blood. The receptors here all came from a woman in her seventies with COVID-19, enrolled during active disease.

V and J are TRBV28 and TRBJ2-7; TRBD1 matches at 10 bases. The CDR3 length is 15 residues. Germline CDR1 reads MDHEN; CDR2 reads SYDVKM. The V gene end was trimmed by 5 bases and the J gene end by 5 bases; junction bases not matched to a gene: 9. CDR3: CASSHGGQGGHEQYF. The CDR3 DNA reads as TGTGCCAGCAGTCATGGTGGACAGGGGGGGCACGAGCAGTACTTC.

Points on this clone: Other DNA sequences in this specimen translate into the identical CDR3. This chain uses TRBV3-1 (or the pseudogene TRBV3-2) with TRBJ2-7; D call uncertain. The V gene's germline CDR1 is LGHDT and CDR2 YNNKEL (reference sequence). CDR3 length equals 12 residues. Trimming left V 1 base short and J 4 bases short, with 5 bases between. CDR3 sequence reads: CASSQGAYEQYF. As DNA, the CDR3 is TGTGCCAGCAGCCAAGGCGCTTACGAGCAGTACTTC.

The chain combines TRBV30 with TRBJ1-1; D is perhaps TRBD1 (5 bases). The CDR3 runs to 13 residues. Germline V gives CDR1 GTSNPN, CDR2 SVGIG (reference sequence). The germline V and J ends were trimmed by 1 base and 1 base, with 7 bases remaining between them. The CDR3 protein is CAWSGDSNTEAFF. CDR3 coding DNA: TGTGCCTGGAGTGGGGACTCGAACACTGAAGCTTTCTTT.

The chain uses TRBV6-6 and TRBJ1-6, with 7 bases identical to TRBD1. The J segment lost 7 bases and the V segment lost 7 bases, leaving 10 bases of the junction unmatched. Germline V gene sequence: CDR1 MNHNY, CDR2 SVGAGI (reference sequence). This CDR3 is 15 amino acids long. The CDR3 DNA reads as TGTGCCAGCACCGTAACAGGGGAGTCAAATTCACCCCTCCACTTT. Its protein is CASTVTGESNSPLHF.

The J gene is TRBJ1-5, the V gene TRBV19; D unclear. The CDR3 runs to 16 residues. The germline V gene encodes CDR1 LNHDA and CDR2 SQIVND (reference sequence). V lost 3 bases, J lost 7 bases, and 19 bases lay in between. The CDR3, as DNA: TGTGCCAGTAGTATGGGTTCCGGGAGAGTAGCACAGCCCCAGCATTTT. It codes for CASSMGSGRVAQPQHF.

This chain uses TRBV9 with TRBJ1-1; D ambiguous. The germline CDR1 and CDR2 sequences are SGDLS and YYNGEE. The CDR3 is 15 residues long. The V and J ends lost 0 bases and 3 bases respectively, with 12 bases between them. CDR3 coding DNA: TGTGCCAGCAGCGTAGGTGGAGCGTCGTACACTGAAGCTTTCTTT. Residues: CASSVGGASYTEAFF.